The rows below give T cell receptor beta chains drawn from one sample of a study of blood T cells in healthy people across ages. TCRdb used MiXCR to reprocess the 5' RACE reads, holding one entry per CDR3 protein. The top ten clones hold roughly a fifth of a sample with about 970,000 distinct CDR3 sequences, around 54% of them seen once. Material for sequencing was blood. The receptor set was obtained from a woman aged 60-75 years in good health. CDR3s include the opening cysteine and the closing phenylalanine or tryptophan. D genes are given only for firm matches. The size entry is marked missing in some rows and otherwise reads once, few, many or a size class.

TGTGCCAGCAGCCCCAACGGAGGGAATGAAAAACTGTTTTTT | CASSPNGGNEKLFF | TRBV7-2 | - | - | TRBJ1-4
TGTGCCAGCAGGGCCCCAACTAACTCTGGGGCCAACGTCCTGACTTTC | CASRAPTNSGANVLTF | TRBV2 | - | - | TRBJ2-6
TGCGCCAGCAGCGCCGAGCCAGGGAAGAGCGGGGAGCTGTTTTTT | CASSAEPGKSGELFF | TRBV5-1 | - | - | TRBJ2-2
TGTGCCAGCAGTTACCCTAGCGGGACCTACGAGCAGTACTTC | CASSYPSGTYEQYF | TRBV6-2/TRBV6-3 | TRBD2 | - | TRBJ2-7
TGTGCCAGCAGCTTAGCTATAGGTTTTGATGATGGCTACACCTTC | CASSLAIGFDDGYTF | TRBV7-2 | - | - | TRBJ1-2
TGTGCCAGCAGCTCTCAGCGGAGCATTCAGTACTTC | CASSSQRSIQYF | TRBV7-8 | - | - | TRBJ2-4
TGTGCCAGCAGCCGGCTAACCGGGACAAGGCAAGAGACCCAGTACTTC | CASSRLTGTRQETQYF | TRBV5-5 | - | few | TRBJ2-5
TGCAGTGCTACGGACATGAAACTAGCGAGCCCCTACAATGAGCAGTTCTTC | CSATDMKLASPYNEQFF | TRBV20-1 | TRBD2 | - | TRBJ2-1
TGTGCCAGCAGCGAGTCATGGGGAAGCAATCAGCCCCAGCATTTT | CASSESWGSNQPQHF | TRBV6-1 | - | once | TRBJ1-5
TGCAGTGCTATAGGACAGGGTGGGTACGAGCAGTACTTC | CSAIGQGGYEQYF | TRBV20-1 | TRBD1 | - | TRBJ2-7
TGTGCCAGCAGTTTATCGTTGGGGGTCGCCTCCTACGAGCAGTACTTC | CASSLSLGVASYEQYF | TRBV27 | - | - | TRBJ2-7
TGTGCCAGCAGCCCTGGGACAGGCTCCTACAATGAGCAGTTCTTC | CASSPGTGSYNEQFF | TRBV5-5 | TRBD1 | many | TRBJ2-1
TGCAGTGCTAGAAAAACAGGGGAACTTGATACGCAGTATTTT | CSARKTGELDTQYF | TRBV20-1 | TRBD1 | - | TRBJ2-3
TGTGCCACCAGTGATTTCTGGGACATTCAGTACTTC | CATSDFWDIQYF | TRBV24-1 | - | few | TRBJ2-4
TGCGCCAGCAGCCAAGCCAGAGTTGGGATGGGTTACAATGAGCAGTTCTTC | CASSQARVGMGYNEQFF | TRBV4-1 | - | - | TRBJ2-1
TGTGCCAGCAGCTTGGGGGTGGTAGGTGGTCAGCCCCAGCATTTT | CASSLGVVGGQPQHF | TRBV7-2 | - | - | TRBJ1-5
TGTGCCAGCAGTTTAATCCAGCGGGGGGAAGAGACCCAGTACTTC | CASSLIQRGEETQYF | TRBV12-3/TRBV12-4 | TRBD2 | - | TRBJ2-5
TGTGCCAGCAGGCATGCCGGGGCCAACGTCCTGACTTTC | CASRHAGANVLTF | TRBV27 | - | few | TRBJ2-6
TGTGCCAGCAGTGAAGCGTTGGACAGGGTCCTCTACGAGCAGTACTTC | CASSEALDRVLYEQYF | TRBV6-1 | TRBD1 | once | TRBJ2-7
TGCGCCAGCAGCCAGGGACTAGCGGGAGGTCGCGGTGAGCAGTTCTTC | CASSQGLAGGRGEQFF | TRBV5-1 | TRBD2 | - | TRBJ2-1
TGTGCCAGCACCAAGCGGACTAGCGGACTAGAAATCTCTGGGGCCAACGTCCTGACTTTC | CASTKRTSGLEISGANVLTF | TRBV12-3/TRBV12-4 | TRBD2 | - | TRBJ2-6
TGTGCCAGCACCTCCCCGCGGGAGGGGGGAAACATTCAGTACTTC | CASTSPREGGNIQYF | TRBV28 | TRBD2 | - | TRBJ2-4
TGTGCCAGCAGCCAAGACCTAGTAGATACGCAGTATTTT | CASSQDLVDTQYF | TRBV3-1 | - | few | TRBJ2-3
TGTGCCATCAGTGAGTCGGGCAGGAGTCAGCCCCAGCATTTT | CAISESGRSQPQHF | TRBV10-3 | - | - | TRBJ1-5
TGTGCCAGCAGCTTAGTGGGCGTTGGCTACACCTTC | CASSLVGVGYTF | TRBV7-9 | - | - | TRBJ1-2
TGCAGCGTTGACCCTAGCGGGAGCTCCTACAATGAGCAGTTCTTC | CSVDPSGSSYNEQFF | TRBV29-1 | TRBD2 | few | TRBJ2-1
TGTGCCAGCAGTTACGTAAGGGACGAGCAGTTCTTC | CASSYVRDEQFF | TRBV11-2 | - | - | TRBJ2-1
TGTGCCAGCAGCTCACAGGGTTTGCAGGCCGAGCAGTACTTC | CASSSQGLQAEQYF | TRBV7-2 | - | - | TRBJ2-7
TGCGCCAGCAGACTAGCGGGAGTAGAGACCCAGTACTTC | CASRLAGVETQYF | TRBV10-2 | TRBD2 | - | TRBJ2-5
TGTGCCAGCAGGGGGACCGCCGGGACCCAGCATTTT | CASRGTAGTQHF | TRBV6-1 | - | - | TRBJ1-5
TGTGCCAGCAGCAACAAACAGGGCATCTATGGCTACACCTTC | CASSNKQGIYGYTF | TRBV7-2 | - | few | TRBJ1-2
TGTGCCAGCACCCTGTCGGTCAGCGGACCCAACTATGGCTACACCTTC | CASTLSVSGPNYGYTF | TRBV27 | - | - | TRBJ1-2
TGTGCCGGCAGACGGACACAAGTTGGTGAAGCTTTCTTT | CAGRRTQVGEAFF | TRBV6-5 | - | - | TRBJ1-1
TGCGCCAGCAGCCGGGACCGCTTTAGCGGAACTAGCACAGATACGCAGTATTTT | CASSRDRFSGTSTDTQYF | TRBV4-1 | - | few | TRBJ2-3
TGCGCCAGCAGAGACTACGGGACAGGACCTTCAAAGCAGTACTTC | CASRDYGTGPSKQYF | TRBV10-2 | TRBD1 | many | TRBJ2-7
TGTGCCAGCCTATGGGACTCTGGGGCCAACGTCCTGACTTTC | CASLWDSGANVLTF | TRBV7-9 | - | - | TRBJ2-6
TGTGCCAGCACCAGAGCAGACTATAGCAATCAGCCCCAGCATTTT | CASTRADYSNQPQHF | TRBV2 | - | few | TRBJ1-5
TGTGCCAGCTCACCATTGGCTAGCGGGAGTCGGGACGAGCAGTACTTC | CASSPLASGSRDEQYF | TRBV18 | TRBD2 | - | TRBJ2-7
TGTGCCAGCAGCTTAGGGTCGGCGTATGGCTACACCTTC | CASSLGSAYGYTF | TRBV7-9 | - | few | TRBJ1-2
TGTGCCAGCAGCTCATCACTAGGGAACACCGGGGAGCTGTTTTTT | CASSSSLGNTGELFF | TRBV5-5 | - | - | TRBJ2-2
TGTGCCAGCAGCCCCCGTGGAGGGGGCGGAGAGACCCAGTACTTC | CASSPRGGGGETQYF | TRBV9 | - | - | TRBJ2-5
TGTGCCGTCGCGGGACAACCTGCCTACGAGCAGTACTTC | CAVAGQPAYEQYF | TRBV6-1 | - | few | TRBJ2-7
TGTGCCAGCAGTCCTTCCGGGACTAGACTTTTTGGGTACTTC | CASSPSGTRLFGYF | TRBV12-3/TRBV12-4 | TRBD2 | few | TRBJ2-7
TGTGCCAGCAGCTTGTTAGTTTCGGCCTACGAGCAGTACTTC | CASSLLVSAYEQYF | TRBV5-5 | - | - | TRBJ2-7
TGTGCCAGCCGCCTCTCCCAGGCAAATGAAAAACTGTTTTTT | CASRLSQANEKLFF | TRBV7-2 | - | few | TRBJ1-4
TGTGCCAGCAGCTACCGACAGGGGTTCTGGGAGACCCAGTACTTC | CASSYRQGFWETQYF | TRBV6-2/TRBV6-3 | TRBD1 | - | TRBJ2-5
TGTGCCAGCAGCCAAGATCATGGAAACCCCCCGTTCTTC | CASSQDHGNPPFF | TRBV4-2 | - | few | TRBJ2-1
TGTGCCAGCAGCTCACTTACAGGGGGCGGCTACACCTTC | CASSSLTGGGYTF | TRBV7-2 | TRBD1 | - | TRBJ1-2
TGTGCCAGCAGTTTATTGGGGCTAGGCTACAATGAGCAGTTCTTC | CASSLLGLGYNEQFF | TRBV28 | - | - | TRBJ2-1
TGTGCCTGGAGCTATCACTCAGCGGGAGGGTCCTACGAGCAGTACTTC | CAWSYHSAGGSYEQYF | TRBV30 | TRBD2 | - | TRBJ2-7
TGTGCCAGCAGCTTATACTTTCAACTACCAGGGTTTAGAGCAGATACGCAGTATTTT | CASSLYFQLPGFRADTQYF | TRBV7-2 | - | - | TRBJ2-3
TGCAGTGTCCCGCGACAGGGTAATGAGCAGTTCTTC | CSVPRQGNEQFF | TRBV20-1 | TRBD1 | - | TRBJ2-1
TGTGTCAGCAGCCCGGGACTAGCGGGAGTAAATACGCAGTATTTT | CVSSPGLAGVNTQYF | TRBV12-3/TRBV12-4 | TRBD2 | - | TRBJ2-3
TGTGCCAGCAGCGAAGCAGGGCGAAATGAAAAACTGTTTTTT | CASSEAGRNEKLFF | TRBV11-1 | - | - | TRBJ1-4
TGCAGTGCTAGAGGTCCCTCTAGCGGGGAAGAGACCCAGTACTTC | CSARGPSSGEETQYF | TRBV20-1 | TRBD2 | few | TRBJ2-5
TGTGCCAGCACCGGTATCGCCGGAAATAACCATGGCTACACCTTC | CASTGIAGNNHGYTF | TRBV7-2 | - | once | TRBJ1-2
TGTGCCAGCAGCTTATCCCTAGGGGAGCAGTTCTTC | CASSLSLGEQFF | TRBV12-3/TRBV12-4 | - | many | TRBJ2-1